The 12 T cell receptor beta chains below come from one sample, sequenced in a study of blood T cell repertoires in COVID-19. Data came from immunoSEQ multiplex PCR; TCRdb stores just in-frame clones and leaves some out. This table has fewer than 150,000 clones, 65% to 90% appearing once. Input material: peripheral blood. The receptors were gathered from a man over 45 with acute or convalescent COVID-19.

This chain connects TRBV14 to TRBJ1-2; tentative D call: TRBD1 (5 bases). V shed 4 bases and J shed 0 bases, with 18 bases lying between them. Looked up from germline, CDR1 is SGHDN and CDR2 is FVKESK. CDR3 length: 17 amino acids. The CDR3 reads CASSRDGPWGANYGYTF. CDR3 DNA: TGTGCCAGCAGCCGGGACGGACCTTGGGGGGCTAACTATGGCTACACCTTC.

The V call is TRBV30, the J call TRBJ1-1; 8 positions match TRBD1. Germline CDR1 and CDR2: GTSNPN and SVGIG (reference sequence). With 4 bases clipped from V and 4 bases from J, the junction kept 2 bases outside the gene matches. This CDR3 has 12 residues. CDR3 DNA sequence: TGTGCCTGGAACAGGGGGAGCACTGAAGCTTTCTTT. Translated: CAWNRGSTEAFF.

CDR3 in amino acids: CASHRKNYGYTF. CDR3 DNA: TGTGCCAGTCACAGGAAAAACTATGGCTACACCTTC. The rearrangement links TRBV9 to TRBJ1-2; possible D gene TRBD1, 5 bases. Germline V gene lookup returns CDR1 SGDLS and CDR2 YYNGEE. There are 12 residues in the CDR3. Trimming left V 8 bases short and J 2 bases short, with 10 bases between. The entire variable domain, with the rest obtained from reference TRBV9 and TRBJ1-2, is as follows: DSGVTQTPKHLITATGQRVTLRCSPRSGDLSVYWYQQSLDQGLQFLIQYYNGEERAKGNILERFSAQQFPDLHSELNLSSLELGDSALYFCASHRKNYGYTFGSGTRLTVV.

This chain connects TRBV28 to TRBJ1-5; D is undetermined. This CDR3 has 15 residues. V was cut by 1 base and J by 2 bases, with 9 bases left in between. CDR1 is MDHEN, CDR2 SYDVKM, per germline. This chain's CDR3 is CASSLFEVGNQPQHF. CDR3 nucleotides: TGTGCCAGCAGTTTATTTGAGGTGGGCAATCAGCCCCAGCATTTT.

The chain is built from TRBV9 and TRBJ2-1; D remains ambiguous. Germline V gene lookup returns CDR1 SGDLS and CDR2 YYNGEE. The CDR3 sequence is 16 residues long. Trimming pared 2 bases from V and 1 base from J, leaving 13 bases between. The CDR3 is CASSVVPGLSYNEQFF. The CDR3 DNA reads TGTGCCAGCAGCGTTGTTCCCGGGTTGTCCTACAATGAGCAGTTCTTC.

This chain uses TRBV5-1 with TRBJ2-3; possibly TRBD2 for D (5 bases). There are 14 residues in the CDR3. V was cut by 4 bases and J by 2 bases, with 11 bases left in between. The germline V gene has CDR1 SGHRS and CDR2 YFSETQ. The DNA for the CDR3 is TGCGCCAGCAGCGGCGAGGGCACCACAGATACGCAGTATTTT. It encodes CASSGEGTTDTQYF. The whole variable domain, filled in from reference TRBV5-1 and TRBJ2-3, reads KAGVTQTPRYLIKTRGQQVTLSCSPISGHRSVSWYQQTPGQGLQFLFEYFSETQRNKGNFPGRFSGRQFSNSRSEMNVSTLELGDSALYLCASSGEGTTDTQYFGPGTRLTVL.

This rearrangement joins TRBV7-9 to TRBJ1-1; 9 bases fit TRBD1. Trimming removed 5 bases from V and 13 bases from J; junction bases left unmatched: 14. The CDR3 consists of 14 residues. Germline V gene lookup returns CDR1 SEHNR and CDR2 FQNEAQ (reference sequence). CDR3 sequence (DNA): TGTGCCAGCAGCGTACAGGGGGCTCATAATAGGGATTTCTTT. This codes for CASSVQGAHNRDFF.

This clone has a single count. The chain couples TRBV9 to TRBJ1-1; no clear D. Trimming took 6 bases from V and 1 from J, leaving 10 bases between them. From germline, CDR1 is SGDLS and CDR2 YYNGEE. The CDR3 length is 13 residues. CDR3 in amino acids: CASKTPGNTEAFF. The CDR3 DNA reads as TGTGCCAGCAAAACCCCCGGGAACACTGAAGCTTTCTTT.

J is TRBJ2-6 and V is TRBV30; 8 nucleotides line up with TRBD2. This CDR3 has 16 residues. Germline V gives CDR1 GTSNPN, CDR2 SVGIG (reference sequence). V gave up 5 bases and J gave up 2 bases; unmatched junction bases: 8. The CDR3 coding sequence is TGTGCCTGGGGACGGGGGGGCTACCCTGGGGCCAACGTCCTGACTTTC. It codes for CAWGRGGYPGANVLTF.

The rearrangement joins TRBV2 to TRBJ1-2; no clear D gene. This CDR3 region has 13 residues. V lost 2 bases and J lost 4, with 8 bases in between. Germline V lookup: CDR1 SNHLY, CDR2 FYNNEI. CDR3 sequence: CASSENGIYGYTF. DNA for the CDR3: TGTGCCAGCAGTGAAAACGGGATCTATGGCTACACCTTC.

This chain links TRBV11-3 with TRBJ2-3; TRBD2 might be the D (5 bases). The V end was cut by 4 bases, the J end by 0 bases, with 14 bases between. This CDR3 spans 16 amino acids. The germline V gene encodes CDR1 SGHNT and CDR2 YENEEA. The CDR3 DNA sequence: TGTGCCAGCAGCTCCTATGGCGGGTTTAGCACAGATACGCAGTATTTT. Its protein product is CASSSYGGFSTDTQYF. Filled out from reference TRBV11-3 and TRBJ2-3, the complete variable domain reads EAGVVQSPRYKIIEKKQPVAFWCNPISGHNTLYWYLQNLGQGPELLIRYENEEAVDDSQLPKDRFSAERLKGVDSTLKIQPAELGDSAVYLCASSSYGGFSTDTQYFGPGTRLTVL.

The V gene is TRBV15, the J gene TRBJ2-3; 10 nucleotides match TRBD2. CDR1 is LNHNV, CDR2 YYDKDF, per germline (reference sequence). The CDR3 length is 16 residues. The V and J ends lost 5 bases and 8 bases, in that order; junction bases with no gene match: 13. DNA for the CDR3: TGTGCCACCAGCTTCGGAGGAGCGGGGGGGGGAGGTACGCAGTATTTT. Its translation: CATSFGGAGGGGTQYF.